This T cell receptor (beta chain) was captured in a study of T cell responses to AZD1222 COVID-19 vaccine. Study-wide results and caveats: Every sample of the repertoires postdated the peak T cell response.

Here immunoSEQ multiplex PCR was the method, and the copy in TCRdb shows in-frame clones only, minus some. The data show roughly 140,000 clones, 85% to 90% seen once. A word on this clone: Its specificity is unknown.

Material: peripheral blood, obtained 28 days after the second AZD1222 dose. The receptor comes from an adult who received the AZD1222 COVID-19 vaccine.

The DNA for the CDR3 is TGTGCCAGCAGCGTAGCGGGGGGGGAGCTGTTTTTT. Translated: CASSVAGGELFF. The V call is TRBV9, the J call TRBJ2-2, with a tentative D call TRBD2 (5 bases). Germline CDR1 SGDLS, CDR2 YYNGEE. This CDR3 is built from 12 residues. The V and J ends lost 0 bases and 8 bases respectively, with 5 bases between them. The variable domain in full, with the rest retrieved from reference TRBV9 and TRBJ2-2, is DSGVTQTPKHLITATGQRVTLRCSPRSGDLSVYWYQQSLDQGLQFLIQYYNGEERAKGNILERFSAQQFPDLHSELNLSSLELGDSALYFCASSVAGGELFFGEGSRLTVL.